Sequencing of this T cell receptor beta chain was carried out in a study of T cell repertoires in cytomegalovirus infection. General study points: Summed frequency of shared TCR beta families picked out CMV carriers who also had the relevant HLA. Dominant in the ex vivo response were TCR beta clonotypes restricted by HLA-C and specific for CMV.

The CDR3 covers 15 residues. The V and J ends lost 7 bases and 3 bases respectively, with 15 bases between them. This clonotype was seen many times. Antigen: not known. TCRdb ran MiXCR on the reads and lists one entry per CDR3 protein. The sample yields more than 250,000 distinct CDR3 sequences, roughly 25% seen once. The sequences come from cultured PBMCs, collected from culture after CMV antigen stimulation. This sequence was found in a human donor in good health (CMV status not recorded). Some clones in this sample may be carry-over from other donors' samples. The chain combines TRBV12-3 or TRBV12-4 with TRBJ1-4; D gene uncertain. CDR3 nucleotides: TGTGCCAGCACCCTTGCAGGAGCCGCTAATGAAAAACTGTTTTTT. Translating it yields CASTLAGAANEKLFF.